The text below deals with one T cell receptor beta chain. Its antigen is unknown. As to treatment: 15 Gy SBRT to primary tumor, nephrectomy 4 weeks later. This CDR3 has 13 residues. Germline assignment: CDR1 PRHDT and CDR2 FYEKMQ (reference sequence). Trimming took 3 bases from V and 13 from J; bases not matched to a gene: 7. This sample was taken from a study of radiation and T cells in renal cell carcinoma. Overall study results and limits: Baseline intratumoral clonotype presence is unknown without pretreatment biopsies. Dominant CDR3 motifs occupied more repertoire in irradiated than control tumors. In blood, top tumor clones expanded by 2 weeks, shrinking by 4. Irradiated tumors had higher TCR clonality than control tumors.

Profiling relied on immunoSEQ multiplex PCR, and the TCRdb table lists in-frame clones only, not all of them. The sample lists some 9,700 clones, roughly 55% occurring once. The sequence was obtained from a man aged 60-69 years with renal cell carcinoma. Sequences were derived from tumor tissue, sampled from a patient whose treatment included radiotherapy and nephrectomy. The J gene is TRBJ2-5, the V gene TRBV13, with 11 bases fitting TRBD2. The CDR3: CASSLGLADSRYF. The CDR3 DNA reads TGTGCCAGCAGCTTGGGACTAGCGGATTCACGGTACTTC.